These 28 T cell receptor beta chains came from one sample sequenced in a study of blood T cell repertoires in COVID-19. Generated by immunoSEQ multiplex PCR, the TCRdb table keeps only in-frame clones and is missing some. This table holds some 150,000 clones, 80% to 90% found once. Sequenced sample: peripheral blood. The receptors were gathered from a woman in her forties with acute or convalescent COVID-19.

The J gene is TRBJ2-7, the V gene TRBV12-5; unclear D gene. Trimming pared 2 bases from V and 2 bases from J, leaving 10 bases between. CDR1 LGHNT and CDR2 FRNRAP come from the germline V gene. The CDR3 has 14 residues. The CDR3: CASGLYVTPYEQYF. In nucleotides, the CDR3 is TGTGCTAGTGGTTTGTACGTCACTCCCTACGAGCAGTACTTC.

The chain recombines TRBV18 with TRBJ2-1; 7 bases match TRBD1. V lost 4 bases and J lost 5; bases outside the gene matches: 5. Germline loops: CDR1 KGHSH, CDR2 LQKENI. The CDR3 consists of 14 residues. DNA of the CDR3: TGTGCCAGCTCACTAGGGGACAGCGACAATGAGCAGTTCTTC. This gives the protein CASSLGDSDNEQFF.

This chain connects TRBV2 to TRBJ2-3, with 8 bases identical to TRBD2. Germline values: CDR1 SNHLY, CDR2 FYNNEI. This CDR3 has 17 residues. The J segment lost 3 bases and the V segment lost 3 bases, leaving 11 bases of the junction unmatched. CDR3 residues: CASSDPAGGAITDTQYF. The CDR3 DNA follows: TGTGCCAGCAGTGACCCCGCGGGGGGCGCAATAACAGATACGCAGTATTTT.

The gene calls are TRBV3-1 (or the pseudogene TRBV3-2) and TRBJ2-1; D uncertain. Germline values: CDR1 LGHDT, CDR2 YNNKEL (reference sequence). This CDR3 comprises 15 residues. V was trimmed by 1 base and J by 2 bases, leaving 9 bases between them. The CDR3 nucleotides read TGTGCCAGCAGCCAAGGTCTCAGCGCCTACAATGAGCAGTTCTTC. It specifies CASSQGLSAYNEQFF.

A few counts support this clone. The CDR3 nucleotides are TGCAGCGTCGTGGTAGGGGAAATCACCGGGGAGCTGTTTTTT. Residues: CSVVVGEITGELFF. V is TRBV29-1 and J is TRBJ2-2; D may be TRBD1 (5 bases). The V end lost 6 bases, the J end lost 4 bases, and 15 bases lay between the germline ends. This CDR3 has 14 amino acids. Germline values: CDR1 SQVTM, CDR2 ANQGSEA.

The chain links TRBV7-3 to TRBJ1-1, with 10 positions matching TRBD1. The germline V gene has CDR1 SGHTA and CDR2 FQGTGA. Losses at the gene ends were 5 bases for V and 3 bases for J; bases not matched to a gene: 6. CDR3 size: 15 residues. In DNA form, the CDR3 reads TGTGCCAGCAGCCCCCAGGGGACAGGGGACACTGAAGCTTTCTTT. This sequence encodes CASSPQGTGDTEAFF.

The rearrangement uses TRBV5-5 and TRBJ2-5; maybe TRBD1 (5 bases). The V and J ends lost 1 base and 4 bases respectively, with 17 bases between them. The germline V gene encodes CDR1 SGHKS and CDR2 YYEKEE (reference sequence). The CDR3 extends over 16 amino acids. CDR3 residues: CASSLRNTGVGETQYF. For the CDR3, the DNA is TGTGCCAGCAGCTTGCGCAATACAGGTGTCGGAGAGACCCAGTACTTC.

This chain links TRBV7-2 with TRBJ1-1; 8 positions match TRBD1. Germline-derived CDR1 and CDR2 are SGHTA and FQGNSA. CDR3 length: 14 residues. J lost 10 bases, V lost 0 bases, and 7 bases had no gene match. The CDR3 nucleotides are TGTGCCAGCAGCTTAGCGTCAGGGGGCTGGGGAGCTTTCTTT. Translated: CASSLASGGWGAFF.

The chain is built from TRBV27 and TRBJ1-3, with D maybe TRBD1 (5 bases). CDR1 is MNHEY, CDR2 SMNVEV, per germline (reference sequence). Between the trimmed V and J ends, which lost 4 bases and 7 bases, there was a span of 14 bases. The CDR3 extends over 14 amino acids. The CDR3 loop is CASSSRGGGNTIYF. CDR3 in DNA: TGTGCCAGCAGTTCCCGCGGCGGGGGGAACACCATATATTTT.

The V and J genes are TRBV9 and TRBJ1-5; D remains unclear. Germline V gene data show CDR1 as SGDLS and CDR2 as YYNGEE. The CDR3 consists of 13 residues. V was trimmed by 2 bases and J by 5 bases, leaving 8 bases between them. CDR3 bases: TGTGCCAGCAGCGTTCGGGGAGATCAGCCCCAGCATTTT. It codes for CASSVRGDQPQHF.

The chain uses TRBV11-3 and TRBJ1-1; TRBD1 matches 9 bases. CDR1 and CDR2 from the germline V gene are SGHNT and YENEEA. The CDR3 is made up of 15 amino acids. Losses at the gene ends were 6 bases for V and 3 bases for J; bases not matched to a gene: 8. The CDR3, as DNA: TGTGCCAGCAGAAAAGGGACAGGGTGGGACACTGAAGCTTTCTTT. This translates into CASRKGTGWDTEAFF.

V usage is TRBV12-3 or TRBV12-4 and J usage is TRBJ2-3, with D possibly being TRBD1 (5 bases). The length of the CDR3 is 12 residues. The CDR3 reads CAWGYTTDTQYF. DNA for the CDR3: TGTGCATGGGGCTACACCACAGATACGCAGTATTTT.

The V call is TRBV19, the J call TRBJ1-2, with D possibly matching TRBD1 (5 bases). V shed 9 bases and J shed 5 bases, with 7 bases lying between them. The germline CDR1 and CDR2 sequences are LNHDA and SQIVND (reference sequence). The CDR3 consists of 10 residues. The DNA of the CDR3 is TGTGCCAGCGGGGGATATGGCTACACCTTC. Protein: CASGGYGYTF.

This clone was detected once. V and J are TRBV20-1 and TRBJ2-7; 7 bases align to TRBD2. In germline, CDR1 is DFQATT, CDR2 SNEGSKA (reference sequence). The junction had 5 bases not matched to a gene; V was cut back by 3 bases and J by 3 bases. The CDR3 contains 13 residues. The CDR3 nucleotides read TGCAGTGCTAGTACGGGAGGAAACTACGAGCAGTACTTC. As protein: CSASTGGNYEQYF.

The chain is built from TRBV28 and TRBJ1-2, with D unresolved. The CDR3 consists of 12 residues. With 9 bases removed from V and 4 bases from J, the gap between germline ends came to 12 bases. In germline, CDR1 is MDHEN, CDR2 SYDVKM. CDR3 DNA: TGTGCCAGTTCTGCATCGAGCTATGGCTACACCTTC. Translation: CASSASSYGYTF.

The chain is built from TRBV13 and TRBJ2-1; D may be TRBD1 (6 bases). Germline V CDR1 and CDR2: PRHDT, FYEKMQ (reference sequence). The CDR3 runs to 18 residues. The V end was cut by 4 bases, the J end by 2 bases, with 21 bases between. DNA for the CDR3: TGTGCCAGCAGCTCCATGGCAGGGGACCAAAACCCCTACAATGAGCAGTTCTTC. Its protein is CASSSMAGDQNPYNEQFF.

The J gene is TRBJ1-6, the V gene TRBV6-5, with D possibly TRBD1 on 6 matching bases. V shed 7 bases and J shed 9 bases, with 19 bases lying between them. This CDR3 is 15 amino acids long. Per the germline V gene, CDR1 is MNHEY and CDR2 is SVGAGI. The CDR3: CASKSPGGSGSPLHF. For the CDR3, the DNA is TGTGCCAGCAAATCCCCGGGGGGCTCGGGTTCACCCCTCCACTTT.

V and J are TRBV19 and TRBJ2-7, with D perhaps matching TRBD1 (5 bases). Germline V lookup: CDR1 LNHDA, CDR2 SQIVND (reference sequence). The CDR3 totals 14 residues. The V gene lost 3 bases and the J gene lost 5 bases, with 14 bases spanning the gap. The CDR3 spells CASSIGHNVHEQYF. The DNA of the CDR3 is TGTGCCAGTAGTATCGGACACAATGTCCACGAGCAGTACTTC.

The CDR3 is CATSTDRGSYNEQFF. The CDR3 DNA reads as TGTGCCACCAGCACCGACAGGGGATCCTACAATGAGCAGTTCTTC. This sequence joins TRBV15 and TRBJ2-1, with TRBD1 matching 8 bases. The germline V gene has CDR1 LNHNV and CDR2 YYDKDF (reference sequence). With 4 bases clipped from V and 1 base from J, the junction kept 3 bases outside the gene matches. The CDR3 spans 15 residues.

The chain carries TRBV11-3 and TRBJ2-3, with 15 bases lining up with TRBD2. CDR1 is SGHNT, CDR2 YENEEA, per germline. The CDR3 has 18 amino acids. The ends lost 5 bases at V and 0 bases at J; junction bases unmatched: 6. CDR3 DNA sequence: TGTGCCAGCAGCAGAGGACTAGCGGGAGGGCTTAGCACAGATACGCAGTATTTT. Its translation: CASSRGLAGGLSTDTQYF.

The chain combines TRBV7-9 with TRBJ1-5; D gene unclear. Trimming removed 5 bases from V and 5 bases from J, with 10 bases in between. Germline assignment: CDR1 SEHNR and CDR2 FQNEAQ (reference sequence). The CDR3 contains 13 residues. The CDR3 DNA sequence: TGTGCCAGCAGCGTAGGAGGAGATCAGCCCCAGCATTTT. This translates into CASSVGGDQPQHF. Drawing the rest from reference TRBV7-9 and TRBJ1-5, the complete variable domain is DTGVSQNPRHKITKRGQNVTFRCDPISEHNRLYWYRQTLGQGPEFLTYFQNEAQLEKSRLLSDRFSAERPKGSFSTLEIQRTEQGDSAMYLCASSVGGDQPQHFGDGTRLSIL.

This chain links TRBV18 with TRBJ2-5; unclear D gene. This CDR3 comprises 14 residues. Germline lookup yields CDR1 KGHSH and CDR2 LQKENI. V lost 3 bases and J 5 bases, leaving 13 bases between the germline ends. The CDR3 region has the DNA TGTGCCAGCTCACCCCCCGAGTTGAGGGAGACCCAGTACTTC. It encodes CASSPPELRETQYF.

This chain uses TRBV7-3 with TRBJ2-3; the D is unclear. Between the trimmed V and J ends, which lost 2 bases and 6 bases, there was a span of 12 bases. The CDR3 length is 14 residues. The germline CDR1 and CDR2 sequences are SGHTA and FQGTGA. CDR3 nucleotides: TGTGCCAGCAGCTTAGGTCTTGCCCAGGATACGCAGTATTTT. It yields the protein CASSLGLAQDTQYF.

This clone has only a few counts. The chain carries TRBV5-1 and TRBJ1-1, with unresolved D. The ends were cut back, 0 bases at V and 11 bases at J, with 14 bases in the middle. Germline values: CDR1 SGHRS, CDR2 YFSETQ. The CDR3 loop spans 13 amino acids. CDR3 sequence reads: CASSLEVGPGAFF. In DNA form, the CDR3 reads TGCGCCAGCAGCTTGGAGGTCGGCCCCGGGGCTTTCTTT.

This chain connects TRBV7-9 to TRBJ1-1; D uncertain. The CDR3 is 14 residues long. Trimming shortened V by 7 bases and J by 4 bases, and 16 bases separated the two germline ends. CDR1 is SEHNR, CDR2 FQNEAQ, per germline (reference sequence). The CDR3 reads CASNRAGEGTEAFF. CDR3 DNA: TGTGCCAGCAACCGGGCCGGGGAAGGCACTGAAGCTTTCTTT.

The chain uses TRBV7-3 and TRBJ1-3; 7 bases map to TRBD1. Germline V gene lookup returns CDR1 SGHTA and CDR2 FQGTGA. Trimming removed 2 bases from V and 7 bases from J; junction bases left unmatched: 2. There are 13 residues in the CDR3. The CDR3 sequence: CASSLGRGNTIYF. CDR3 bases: TGTGCCAGCAGCTTAGGCAGGGGGAACACCATATATTTT. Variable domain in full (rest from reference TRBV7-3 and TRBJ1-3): GAGVSQTPSNKVTEKGKYVELRCDPISGHTALYWYRQSLGQGPEFLIYFQGTGAADDSGLPNDRFFAVRPEGSVSTLKIQRTERGDSAVYLCASSLGRGNTIYFGEGSWLTVV.

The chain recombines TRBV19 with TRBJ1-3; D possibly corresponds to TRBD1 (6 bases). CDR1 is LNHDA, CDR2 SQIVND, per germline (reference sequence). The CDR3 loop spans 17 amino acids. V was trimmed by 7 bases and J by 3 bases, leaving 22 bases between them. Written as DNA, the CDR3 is TGTGCCAGTACCAACACCATTACAGGGCTGTTTGGAAACACCATATATTTT. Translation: CASTNTITGLFGNTIYF.

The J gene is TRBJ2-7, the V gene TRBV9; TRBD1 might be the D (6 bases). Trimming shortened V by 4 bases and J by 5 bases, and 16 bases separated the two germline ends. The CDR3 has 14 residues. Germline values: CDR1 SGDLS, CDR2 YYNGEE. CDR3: CASSPQMTGNEQYF. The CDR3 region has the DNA TGTGCCAGCAGCCCCCAGATGACAGGCAACGAGCAGTACTTC.